The rows below give T cell receptor beta chains drawn from one sample of a study of T cell responses to AZD1222 COVID-19 vaccine. Data came from immunoSEQ multiplex PCR; TCRdb stores just in-frame clones and leaves some out. Of 90,000 to 110,000 clones listed, 70% to 90% are singletons. This material consisted of peripheral blood, taken on day 0 of MenACWY control vaccination. Receptors were obtained from an adult in good health. The CDR3 runs from the conserved cysteine through the conserved F or W. Fields, in order: D gene, J gene, V gene, clone size, CDR3 protein, CDR3 DNA. A D gene is named only where the DNA matches it firmly. Expanded clones get a size class; other rows say once, few or many, or leave the size out.

TRBD1	TRBJ1-1	TRBV6-5	-	CASTPQGGNTEAFF	TGTGCCAGCACCCCTCAGGGGGGTAACACTGAAGCTTTCTTT
-	TRBJ1-4	TRBV3-1/TRBV3-2	-	CASSQEPGSREKLFF	TGTGCCAGCAGCCAAGAGCCAGGGTCGAGGGAAAAACTGTTTTTT
TRBD2	TRBJ2-1	TRBV9	-	CASSPRSGRAYNEQFF	TGTGCCAGCAGCCCCCGGAGCGGGAGGGCCTACAATGAGCAGTTCTTC
-	TRBJ2-2	TRBV28	-	CASSPRLAGELFF	TGTGCCAGCAGTCCGAGACTAGCCGGGGAGCTGTTTTTT
TRBD2	TRBJ2-1	TRBV3-1/TRBV3-2	-	CASSLPLAGSYNEQFF	TGTGCCAGCAGCTTGCCTCTAGCGGGCTCCTACAATGAGCAGTTCTTC
TRBD1	TRBJ1-1	TRBV7-2	-	CASSFGTGVRTEAFF	TGTGCCAGCAGCTTCGGGACAGGGGTTCGAACTGAAGCTTTCTTT
TRBD2	TRBJ2-7	TRBV28	-	CASSPGDVAGSGEQYF	TGTGCCAGCAGTCCGGGGGATGTAGCGGGGAGCGGGGAGCAGTACTTC
-	TRBJ2-2	TRBV12-3/TRBV12-4	-	CASSTQGGELFF	TGTGCCAGCAGTACTCAGGGCGGGGAGCTGTTTTTT
-	TRBJ2-3	TRBV5-1	-	CASSLLSSTDTQYF	TGCGCCAGCAGCTTGCTTTCTAGCACAGATACGCAGTATTTT
-	TRBJ1-2	TRBV29-1	-	CSATLAFEGYTF	TGCAGCGCTACATTGGCTTTCGAGGGCTACACCTTC
TRBD2	TRBJ2-3	TRBV7-2	-	CASSPSGGDADTQYF	TGTGCCAGCAGTCCTAGCGGGGGGGACGCAGATACGCAGTATTTT
-	TRBJ1-4	TRBV6-5	-	CASSSGFEKLFF	TGTGCCAGCAGTTCAGGGTTTGAAAAACTGTTTTTT
-	TRBJ2-3	TRBV5-6	few	CASSLNPSTDTQYF	TGTGCCAGCAGCTTGAACCCCTCCACAGATACGCAGTATTTT
-	TRBJ2-7	TRBV30	-	CAWSFSRGYEQYF	TGTGCCTGGAGTTTTAGCAGGGGTTACGAGCAGTACTTC